This TCR beta chain was identified in a study of T-cell reconstitution after alpha-beta-depleted transplantation in children listed by TCRdb under 2016. Context from the whole study: Using TCR repertoire profiling, the study quantitatively followed how T-cell immune reconstitution unfolded in children after TCRalphabeta/CD19-depleted allogeneic hematopoietic cell transplantation.

The library was prepared using PCR. For sequencing, an Illumina HiSeq 2500 was employed. To normalize quantification of the TCRbeta repertoire, the TCR libraries were built with molecular barcoding that relied on unique molecular identifiers. TCRdb applied fastp at Q25 and MiXCR to the public reads, then kept only in-frame beta chains. Merged by CDR3 protein, the rows form single entries marked with the most common genes and DNA. The sample data list about 490,000 distinct CDR3 sequences, and about 10% of these were observed just once. The top ten clonotypes cover around 2% of the sample. Taken with the paper, the label for treatment or condition translates to: allogeneic hematopoietic cell transplantation with graft depleted of TCRalphabeta T cells and CD19 B cells. Transplant recipients were children who received TCRalphabeta/CD19-depleted allogeneic hematopoietic cell grafts. V lost 0 bases and J lost 4 bases; the stretch between them is 5 bases long. The CDR3 spans 13 residues, from the cysteine through the phenylalanine. Just the 39-base CDR3 DNA is kept, in frame starting at base 1. CDR1 and CDR2, per the germline V gene, are SGHTA and FQGNSA.

This clonotype was found a few times. Its antigen remains unidentified. No much larger clone exists at a distance of one base, and base qualities are not known. Results and caveats for the whole study, not just this receptor: Apparently early alphabetaT-cell count recovery about two months after transplant reportedly relied on only several hundred rapidly expanded clones derived from non-depleted graft cells. Over the following months the frequencies of hyperexpanded clones went down, and after one year T-cell counts and TCRbeta diversity were mostly credited to newly produced T cells. In some patients, the high TCRbeta diversity seen at day 60 was put down to recipient T cells and intrathymic progenitors that had survived conditioning.

The receptor chain draws on TRBV7-2 and TRBJ2-3; there is no confident call for the D gene. The source material was PBMCs, sampled before TCRalphabeta/CD19-depleted stem cell transplant. The sequence came from a child aged 2 to 10 with inherited bone marrow failure, due to receive a stem cell transplant. CDR3 loop: CASSLASADTQYF. The DNA sequence is TGTGCCAGCAGCTTAGCTTCGGCAGATACGCAGTATTTT.